This note documents a single TCR beta chain sequence. Its specificity is not known. PCR used 60 Vbeta primers and 13 Jbeta primers. Some clones are missing from TCRdb's copy, which holds only in-frame ones; the method was immunoSEQ multiplex PCR. The sample lists under 150,000 clones, approximately 9% occurring once. This sample was taken from a study of cytomegalovirus exposure and HLA in healthy donors. General study findings and limits: Reportedly, cytomegalovirus status was diagnosed with high sensitivity and specificity.

Material for sequencing was PBMCs. This TCR derives from a male donor in good health and CMV-seronegative.

The CDR3 loop reads CASSSRLSVYNEQFF. CDR3 DNA: TGTGCCAGCAGCTCCCGATTATCGGTTTACAATGAGCAGTTCTTC. The J gene is TRBJ2-1, the V gene TRBV7-7; D call uncertain. CDR3 length: 15 amino acids. Germline lookup yields CDR1 SSHAT and CDR2 FNYEAQ (reference sequence). The V and J ends lost 4 bases and 4 bases respectively, with 14 bases between them.